A single sample gave rise to the 20 T cell receptor beta chains below, sequenced in a study of T cells expressing NK-cell markers. TCRdb reanalyzed the 5' RACE reads and collapses them to one entry per CDR3 protein, without DNA. Its table lists some 340,000 distinct CDR3 sequences. What was sequenced was blood T cells: a sorted CD56 or NKG2C T cell subset, CD4+ or CD8+ T cells, or bulk PBMC T cells (not recorded which). These receptors were collected from a man aged 18-69 years in good health.

The V gene is TRBV5-6, the J gene TRBJ2-3; absent DNA, TCRdb's TRBD2 call cannot be checked. This CDR3 spans 15 amino acids. CDR1 is SGHDT, CDR2 YYEEEE, per germline. The CDR3 sequence: CASSHGTRLSDTQYF.

The genes are TRBV7-9 and TRBJ2-3; TCRdb's D call of TRBD1 is untestable without DNA. Per the germline V gene, CDR1 is SEHNR and CDR2 is FQNEAQ (reference sequence). The CDR3 consists of 13 residues. The CDR3 is CASSQGKGGTQYF.

CDR3 amino acids: CASSLGQGTTPHTDTQYF. The rearrangement links TRBV11-2 to TRBJ2-3; no DNA is available, so the TRBD1 call from TCRdb remains unchecked. The CDR3 is 18 amino acids. The germline V gene has CDR1 SGHAT and CDR2 FQNNGV.

CDR3 sequence reads: CASSLEGWGANVLTF. The chain links TRBV27 to TRBJ2-6. CDR3 length: 15 residues. From germline, CDR1 is MNHEY and CDR2 SMNVEV (reference sequence).

The rearrangement joins TRBV20-1 to TRBJ2-5; the TCRdb D gene call, TRBD2, has no DNA to confirm it. The CDR3 has 13 residues. In germline, CDR1 is DFQATT, CDR2 SNEGSKA (reference sequence). The CDR3: CSAPLSGAETQYF.

The J gene is TRBJ2-1, the V gene TRBV6-5; TCRdb selects TRBD2, and the lack of DNA leaves this call unchecked. This CDR3 spans 13 amino acids. Germline loops: CDR1 MNHEY, CDR2 SVGAGI. The CDR3 reads CASSILAGGEQFF.

J is TRBJ2-3 and V is TRBV12-3 or TRBV12-4. CDR3 length equals 12 residues. The CDR3 region is CASSFDQLTQYF.

The rearrangement links TRBV9 to TRBJ2-2; absent DNA, TCRdb's TRBD1 call cannot be checked. The germline gives CDR1 SGDLS, CDR2 YYNGEE. This CDR3 has 17 amino acids. CDR3 amino acids: CASSARQGGIGLGELFF.

The V gene is TRBV6-5, the J gene TRBJ2-5; there is no DNA to check the TCRdb D call of TRBD1. Germline V gives CDR1 MNHEY, CDR2 SVGAGI. This CDR3 has 14 residues. CDR3 amino acids: CASSFYGIQETQYF.

The chain employs TRBV20-1 and TRBJ2-1; the TCRdb D gene call, TRBD1, has no DNA to confirm it. The V gene's germline CDR1 is DFQATT and CDR2 SNEGSKA (reference sequence). The CDR3 has 17 residues. The CDR3 reads CSARPPTGRPSYNEQFF.

The V and J genes are TRBV7-2 and TRBJ2-3. The CDR3 is 15 amino acids. Per germline, CDR1 SGHTA and CDR2 FQGNSA. CDR3 loop: CASSFSSLSTDTQYF.

The CDR3 loop reads CASSSGEGLADSKHHSTDTQYF. This chain joins TRBV7-1 and TRBJ2-3; TCRdb names TRBD2, which stays unverified in the absence of DNA. TRBV7-1 is designated an ORF whose function remains uncertain. CDR3 length: 22 residues.

The chain employs TRBV6-1 and TRBJ2-1; no DNA is available, so the TRBD1 call from TCRdb remains unchecked. Germline CDR1 and CDR2: MNHNS and SASEGT. The CDR3 extends over 13 amino acids. CDR3: CASPTPGDNEQFF.

V gene TRBV7-2 combines with J gene TRBJ2-3. The germline CDR1 and CDR2 sequences are SGHTA and FQGNSA. The CDR3 extends over 16 amino acids. CDR3 amino acids: CASSLAVVRSTDTQYF.

The V and J genes are TRBV18 and TRBJ2-5; checking the TCRdb D call of TRBD2 is not possible without DNA. The CDR3 is 18 amino acids. CDR1 and CDR2 from the germline V gene are KGHSH and LQKENI. CDR3 sequence: CASSPLPGTSGSQETQYF. Drawing the rest from reference TRBV18 and TRBJ2-5, the complete variable domain is NAGVMQNPRHLVRRRGQEARLRCSPMKGHSHVYWYRQLPEEGLKFMVYLQKENIIDESGMPKERFSAEFPKEGPSILRIQQVVRGDSAAYFCASSPLPGTSGSQETQYFGPGTRLLVL.

The V gene is TRBV5-1, the J gene TRBJ2-7; as DNA is missing, the TRBD1 call by TCRdb cannot be tested. Germline CDR1 is SGHRS and CDR2 is YFSETQ. CDR3 length: 12 residues. CDR3: CASSFQGHEQYF. The whole variable domain, remainder taken from reference TRBV5-1 and TRBJ2-7, is KAGVTQTPRYLIKTRGQQVTLSCSPISGHRSVSWYQQTPGQGLQFLFEYFSETQRNKGNFPGRFSGRQFSNSRSEMNVSTLELGDSALYLCASSFQGHEQYFGPGTRLTVT.

This CDR3 is CASSLGYRGFSYEQYF. The chain links TRBV5-1 to TRBJ2-7; TCRdb indicates TRBD1, and absent DNA this call remains unverified. The CDR3 consists of 16 residues. CDR1 is SGHRS, CDR2 YFSETQ, per germline.

V usage is TRBV10-1 and J usage is TRBJ2-1; TCRdb calls TRBD2, which cannot be checked without DNA. CDR1 is WNHNN, CDR2 SYGVQD, per germline (reference sequence). There are 16 residues in the CDR3. The CDR3 sequence: CASSELLAGTYNEQFF.

This chain uses TRBV5-1 with TRBJ1-6. Germline V gives CDR1 SGHRS, CDR2 YFSETQ. The CDR3 spans 16 residues. The CDR3 region is CASRADGALENSPLHF.

The gene calls are TRBV5-1 and TRBJ2-1; TCRdb calls TRBD2, which cannot be checked without DNA. The CDR3 is made up of 20 amino acids. Germline V gene sequence: CDR1 SGHRS, CDR2 YFSETQ. The CDR3 loop reads CASSLMSSGGFRYTYNEQFF.